These 26 T cell receptor beta chains share one sample of origin, sequenced in a study of early T cells in non-severe SARS-CoV-2 infection. TCRdb used MiXCR to reprocess the 5' RACE reads, holding one entry per CDR3 protein. Among fewer than 40,000 distinct CDR3 sequences listed, around 5.8% were seen once. Sequencing was carried out using whole blood. The receptors stem from an adult who was a healthcare worker with PCR-confirmed SARS-CoV-2 infection or an uninfected control (not recorded which).

This clonotype was counted ten times or more. This chain connects TRBV27 to TRBJ2-5; TRBD2 agrees at 8 bases. The CDR3 length is 17 residues. V shed 5 bases, J shed 6 bases, and the junction held 17 bases outside the gene matches. Germline-derived CDR1 and CDR2 are MNHEY and SMNVEV (reference sequence). CDR3 loop: CASSPGWTGTRRKTQYF. The CDR3 bases are TGTGCCAGCAGTCCCGGATGGACCGGGACTAGAAGGAAGACCCAGTACTTC.

There are a few counts of this clonotype. This chain joins TRBV5-1 and TRBJ1-1; 11 positions match TRBD1. The CDR3 runs 17 residues. Germline V gene sequence: CDR1 SGHRS, CDR2 YFSETQ. V lost 0 bases, J lost 4 bases, and 8 bases stayed unmatched. In nucleotides, the CDR3 is TGCGCCAGCAGCTTGGGGACAGGGGGCGAAGTTGGCACTGAAGCTTTCTTT. This sequence encodes CASSLGTGGEVGTEAFF.

Ten or more counts support this clonotype. The V and J genes are TRBV27 and TRBJ1-1; 12 positions agree with TRBD1. The germline V gene has CDR1 MNHEY and CDR2 SMNVEV (reference sequence). Losses at the gene ends were 5 bases for V and 9 bases for J; bases not matched to a gene: 7. This CDR3 has 14 amino acids. The CDR3 reads CASSGDRGRRKAFF. CDR3 nucleotides: TGTGCCAGCAGTGGGGACAGGGGGCGAAGGAAAGCTTTCTTT.

This clonotype was recorded many times. This chain connects TRBV11-2 to TRBJ2-3; the match to TRBD2 covers 7 bases. This CDR3 has 16 residues. Losses at the gene ends were 4 bases for V and 4 bases for J; bases not matched to a gene: 11. CDR1 SGHAT and CDR2 FQNNGV come from the germline V gene. As DNA, the CDR3 is TGTGCCAGCAGCTCGTGGACGGGAGGAGGTGCAGATACGCAGTATTTT. Protein product: CASSSWTGGGADTQYF. The whole variable domain, remainder taken from reference TRBV11-2 and TRBJ2-3, is EAGVAQSPRYKIIEKRQSVAFWCNPISGHATLYWYQQILGQGPKLLIQFQNNGVVDDSQLPKDRFSAERLKGVDSTLKIQPAKLEDSAVYLCASSSWTGGGADTQYFGPGTRLTVL.

The chain joins TRBV7-9 to TRBJ1-5; the match to TRBD1 covers 7 bases. V dropped 3 bases and J dropped 6; count of bases not matched to a gene: 11. CDR3 length: 16 residues. The germline V gene encodes CDR1 SEHNR and CDR2 FQNEAQ (reference sequence). CDR3 DNA: TGTGCCAGCAGCTTCGTGGGCAGGGGGAAGAGTCAGCCCCAGCATTTT. Protein product: CASSFVGRGKSQPQHF.

In its sample, this clonotype was seen many times. This rearrangement joins TRBV28 to TRBJ1-4; D may be TRBD1 (6 bases). There are 15 residues in the CDR3. The germline gives CDR1 MDHEN, CDR2 SYDVKM. Trimming took 3 bases from V and 0 from J, leaving 8 bases between them. The CDR3 region is CASSLDSPTNEKLFF. CDR3 in DNA: TGTGCCAGCAGTTTGGACAGCCCAACTAATGAAAAACTGTTTTTT. Complete variable domain (other parts from reference TRBV28 and TRBJ1-4): DVKVTQSSRYLVKRTGEKVFLECVQDMDHENMFWYRQDPGLGLRLIYFSYDVKMKEKGDIPEGYSVSREKKERFSLILESASTNQTSMYLCASSLDSPTNEKLFFGSGTQLSVL.

This clonotype appeared a few times. The rearrangement links TRBV29-1 to TRBJ2-3, with D perhaps matching TRBD2 (6 bases). CDR3 length: 17 residues. Looked up from germline, CDR1 is SQVTM and CDR2 is ANQGSEA. Trimming removed 0 bases from V and 6 bases from J, with 22 bases in between. CDR3: CSVEDYWGERNGDTQYF. CDR3 DNA: TGCAGCGTTGAAGATTATTGGGGGGAAAGGAATGGGGATACGCAGTATTTT.

This clonotype has at least ten counts. The CDR3 coding sequence is TGTGCCAGCAGTTACTCGAGGGTAGCGGGAGGCATCGGGGAGCTGTTTTTT. Its translation: CASSYSRVAGGIGELFF. The gene calls are TRBV6-5 and TRBJ2-2; 10 bases are a match to TRBD2. CDR1 is MNHEY, CDR2 SVGAGI, per germline. The CDR3 has 17 amino acids. The V segment lost 0 bases and the J segment 7 bases; nucleotides outside the gene matches: 8.

In its sample, this clonotype was seen many times. The chain couples TRBV5-5 to TRBJ1-1, with 10 bases matching TRBD1. Germline V gene sequence: CDR1 SGHKS, CDR2 YYEKEE (reference sequence). This CDR3 comprises 16 residues. V lost 3 bases and J lost 4; bases outside the gene matches: 9. CDR3 region: CASSSPDRGRGTEAFF. The DNA for the CDR3 is TGTGCCAGCAGCTCTCCAGACAGGGGGCGCGGCACTGAAGCTTTCTTT.

There are many counts of this clonotype. V is TRBV7-2 and J is TRBJ2-5; D is perhaps TRBD2 (6 bases). CDR3 length equals 16 residues. Trimming removed 1 base from V and 5 bases from J, with 17 bases in between. From germline, CDR1 is SGHTA and CDR2 FQGNSA. In DNA form, the CDR3 reads TGTGCCAGCAGCTTAGGCGGCAGGAGGAGGGCTGAGACCCAGTACTTC. Protein product: CASSLGGRRRAETQYF.

This clonotype was found many times. The J gene is TRBJ2-1, the V gene TRBV5-1; D gene uncertain. CDR1 and CDR2 from the germline V gene are SGHRS and YFSETQ. Trimming removed 1 base at V and 5 bases at J, with 13 bases between. The CDR3 has 15 amino acids. The CDR3 region has the DNA TGCGCCAGCAGCTTGTCGGCTAGATTACACAATGAGCAGTTCTTC. Translated: CASSLSARLHNEQFF.

V usage is TRBV7-9 and J usage is TRBJ2-2, with a possible D match to TRBD2 (5 bases). The germline gives CDR1 SEHNR, CDR2 FQNEAQ (reference sequence). V was shortened by 1 base and J by 7 bases, with 13 bases between the two germline ends. The CDR3 is 15 amino acids. The CDR3 bases are TGTGCCAGCAGCTTAGGCCTAGGGAGCGGCGGGGAGCTGTTTTTT. This sequence encodes CASSLGLGSGGELFF.

The sample holds a few counts of this clonotype. The J gene is TRBJ1-1, the V gene TRBV29-1; D not resolved. V gave up 4 bases and J gave up 5 bases, with 8 bases separating them. Looked up from germline, CDR1 is SQVTM and CDR2 is ANQGSEA. The CDR3 is 11 residues long. DNA of the CDR3: TGCAGCGTTGGCTACGGGACTGAAGCTTTCTTT. Its protein product is CSVGYGTEAFF.

In this sample, this clonotype turned up many times. This chain joins TRBV3-1 and TRBJ2-2, with 14 bases matching TRBD2. The germline CDR1 and CDR2 sequences are LGHDT and YNNKEL (reference sequence). The CDR3 runs 18 residues. The trim removed 4 bases at V and 5 bases at J, leaving 9 bases unmatched. This CDR3 is CASSPGLAGEGWTGELFF. The CDR3 DNA reads as TGTGCCAGCAGCCCGGGACTAGCGGGAGAGGGATGGACCGGGGAGCTGTTTTTT. The entire variable domain, with the rest obtained from reference TRBV3-1 and TRBJ2-2, is as follows: DTAVSQTPKYLVTQMGNDKSIKCEQNLGHDTMYWYKQDSKKFLKIMFSYNNKELIINETVPNRFSPKSPDKAHLNLHINSLELGDSAVYFCASSPGLAGEGWTGELFFGEGSRLTVL.

This clonotype was seen ten or more times. This chain connects TRBV28 to TRBJ2-7, with D maybe TRBD1 (6 bases). The CDR3 extends over 16 amino acids. Trimming removed 2 bases from V and 6 bases from J, with 20 bases in between. The germline gives CDR1 MDHEN, CDR2 SYDVKM. For the CDR3, the DNA is TGTGCCAGCAGTTTACTCGGACAAGGGGGTGGATCCGAGCAGTACTTC. This codes for CASSLLGQGGGSEQYF. Drawing the rest from reference TRBV28 and TRBJ2-7, the complete variable domain is DVKVTQSSRYLVKRTGEKVFLECVQDMDHENMFWYRQDPGLGLRLIYFSYDVKMKEKGDIPEGYSVSREKKERFSLILESASTNQTSMYLCASSLLGQGGGSEQYFGPGTRLTVT.

This clonotype was seen repeatedly, ten times or more. V is TRBV5-1 and J is TRBJ2-7; D unresolved. V shed 1 base and J shed 2 bases, with 7 bases lying between them. CDR3 length: 13 residues. Germline V lookup: CDR1 SGHRS, CDR2 YFSETQ. CDR3 residues: CASSLTETYEQYF. The CDR3 DNA reads TGCGCCAGCAGCTTGACAGAAACCTACGAGCAGTACTTC.

The chain has TRBV7-3 and TRBJ2-1, with 13 bases that match TRBD2. The CDR3 covers 18 residues. Germline V lookup: CDR1 SGHTA, CDR2 FQGTGA. Trimming cost V 2 bases and J 4 bases; bases outside gene matches: 8. This CDR3 is CASSLGLAGALGYNEQFF. The DNA for the CDR3 is TGTGCCAGCAGCTTAGGACTAGCGGGAGCCTTGGGTTACAATGAGCAGTTCTTC.

This clonotype occurred many times. The chain carries TRBV29-1 and TRBJ1-1; D is unclear. CDR1 is SQVTM and CDR2 is ANQGSEA in the germline V gene. The CDR3 spans 13 residues. The V gene lost 6 bases and the J gene lost 4 bases, with 15 bases spanning the gap. This chain's CDR3 is CSVAGGPGTEAFF. The CDR3 DNA reads as TGCAGCGTCGCGGGAGGGCCGGGCACTGAAGCTTTCTTT.

In its sample, this clonotype was seen many times. The chain couples TRBV25-1 to TRBJ2-2; perhaps TRBD2 as D (6 bases). The CDR3 totals 14 residues. Trimming left V 4 bases short and J 4 bases short, with 10 bases between. Germline CDR1 and CDR2: MGHDK and SYGVNS. The CDR3 loop reads CASSVGTSTGELFF. The CDR3 DNA follows: TGTGCCAGCAGTGTAGGGACTTCCACCGGGGAGCTGTTTTTT.

This clonotype was observed at least ten times. The V gene is TRBV19, the J gene TRBJ2-2; no clear D. Germline loops: CDR1 LNHDA, CDR2 SQIVND (reference sequence). The CDR3 has 14 residues. The V and J ends lost 8 bases and 3 bases respectively, with 13 bases between them. CDR3 sequence (DNA): TGTGCCAGTCTGTCGTCTAGGTACACCGGGGAGCTGTTTTTT. The encoded protein is CASLSSRYTGELFF.

The sample holds many counts of this clonotype. This chain joins TRBV20-1 and TRBJ2-3, with D tentatively TRBD2 (6 bases). CDR1 and CDR2 (germline): DFQATT, SNEGSKA (reference sequence). Trimming took off 2 bases at V and 2 bases at J, with 11 bases between the two ends. This CDR3 contains 14 residues. The CDR3 here is CSARTPGLTDTQYF. The CDR3 DNA follows: TGCAGTGCTAGAACCCCGGGACTCACAGATACGCAGTATTTT.

This clonotype came up many times. The V and J genes are TRBV20-1 and TRBJ2-7, with 15 bases lining up with TRBD2. The CDR3 extends over 13 amino acids. V lost 3 bases to trimming and J lost 6 bases; unmatched junction nucleotides: 0. From germline, CDR1 is DFQATT and CDR2 SNEGSKA (reference sequence). The CDR3 spells CSARGLAGGEQYV. The CDR3 coding sequence is TGCAGTGCTAGGGGACTAGCGGGAGGCGAGCAGTACGTC.

In its sample, this clonotype was seen many times. An end of the junction does not agree with germline; a read error may underlie this. The chain uses TRBV3-1 and TRBJ2-1; 8 nucleotides agree with TRBD1. Germline CDR1 reads LGHDT; CDR2 reads YNNKEL (reference sequence). This CDR3 is built from 13 residues. This chain's CDR3 is CASSRATGDRPTF. CDR3 in DNA: TGTGCCAGCAGCCGAGCCACGGGGGACAGGCCAACCTTC.

The V call is TRBV5-4, the J call TRBJ2-3, with D possibly matching TRBD2 (6 bases). Trimming removed 0 bases from V and 5 bases from J, with 7 bases in between. The CDR3 spans 13 residues. Germline-derived CDR1 and CDR2 are SGHNT and YYREEE (reference sequence). Here the CDR3 reads CASSLAGGDTQYF. The DNA of the CDR3 is TGTGCCAGCAGCTTGGCCGGGGGAGATACGCAGTATTTT.

This clonotype has at least ten counts. This chain connects TRBV20-1 to TRBJ1-2, with D possibly TRBD1 on 5 matching bases. Per the germline V gene, CDR1 is DFQATT and CDR2 is SNEGSKA (reference sequence). This CDR3 has 9 residues. The CDR3 bases are TGCAGCACAGGTTTGGGCTACACCTTC. Translation: CSTGLGYTF.

This clonotype was recorded at least ten times. The chain recombines TRBV4-3 with TRBJ1-2, with 11 positions matching TRBD1. V was pared by 2 bases and J by 2 bases, with 10 bases of the junction left unmatched. Germline V gene sequence: CDR1 LGHNA, CDR2 YSLEER. There are 18 residues in the CDR3. In DNA form, the CDR3 reads TGCGCCAGCAGCCAAAACGGACAGGGGGCCTTTGGAAACTATGGCTACACCTTC. Protein product: CASSQNGQGAFGNYGYTF.